Each of the 14 T cell receptor beta chains below was sequenced from the same sample in a study of T-cell memory formation after mild COVID-19. TCRdb analysed the 5' RACE reads with MiXCR anew, one entry per CDR3 protein. Of around 530,000 distinct CDR3 sequences in the sample, about a fifth were seen once. Material for sequencing was PBMCs or a T cell subset sorted from them (not recorded which). These receptors came from an adult woman who had mild COVID-19 (a few samples of this study predate the infection). Cell type and time point are not known.

This clonotype was detected only a few times. The V and J genes are TRBV9 and TRBJ2-2; TRBD2 matches 11 bases. Looked up from germline, CDR1 is SGDLS and CDR2 is YYNGEE. The CDR3 runs 17 residues. J was trimmed by 3 bases and V by 0 bases; bases with no gene match: 4. The CDR3 nucleotides read TGTGCCAGCAGCGTAGTGACTAGCGGGGCTTACACCGGGGAGCTGTTTTTT. Protein: CASSVVTSGAYTGELFF.

V gene TRBV20-1 combines with J gene TRBJ2-4, with D tentatively TRBD1 (6 bases). Germline CDR1 DFQATT, CDR2 SNEGSKA (reference sequence). Trimming shortened V by 3 bases and J by 6 bases, and 15 bases separated the two germline ends. The CDR3 has 14 amino acids. In nucleotides, the CDR3 is TGCAGTGCTAGTCCGGGACAACTGATAAACATTCAGTACTTC. Protein product: CSASPGQLINIQYF.

This chain connects TRBV12-3 or TRBV12-4 to TRBJ2-1; tentative D call: TRBD1 (6 bases). The CDR3 covers 13 residues. The ends were cut back, 6 bases at V and 4 bases at J, with 10 bases in the middle. CDR3 sequence reads: CASRVDSYNEQFF. The CDR3 DNA is TGTGCCAGCAGGGTGGACAGTTACAATGAGCAGTTCTTC.

This clonotype was seen only a few times. V and J are TRBV27 and TRBJ2-2; 7 bases match TRBD2. The CDR3 length is 18 residues. V gave up 2 bases and J gave up 2 bases; unmatched junction bases: 11. The germline V gene encodes CDR1 MNHEY and CDR2 SMNVEV (reference sequence). CDR3 nucleotides: TGTGCCAGCAGTTTAATCTGGTCGGCTAGCGGAAACACCGGGGAGCTGTTTTTT. Translated, it gives CASSLIWSASGNTGELFF.

The rearrangement uses TRBV7-8 and TRBJ1-1; no clear D gene. Trimming removed 1 base at V and 4 bases at J, with 7 bases between. The germline gives CDR1 SGHVS, CDR2 FQNEAQ. The CDR3 totals 13 residues. CDR3 nucleotides: TGTGCCAGCAGCTTAGTGATGAGCACTGAAGCTTTCTTT. Translation: CASSLVMSTEAFF.

This chain uses TRBV6-5 with TRBJ1-6; possible D gene TRBD1, 5 bases. V was pared by 2 bases and J by 6 bases, with 11 bases between. The CDR3 runs to 15 residues. In germline, CDR1 is MNHEY, CDR2 SVGAGI. CDR3 DNA: TGTGCCAGCAGTTACAGTAGGGGAACTAATTCACCCCTCCACTTT. Translation: CASSYSRGTNSPLHF.

In its sample, this clonotype was seen many times. The CDR3 protein is CSVSTGNTGELFF. Here the CDR3 DNA reads TGCAGCGTTTCGACAGGGAACACCGGGGAGCTGTTTTTT. The chain recombines TRBV29-1 with TRBJ2-2, with D perhaps TRBD1 (6 bases). Trimming pared 5 bases from V and 1 base from J, leaving 8 bases between. The CDR3 loop spans 13 amino acids. Per the germline V gene, CDR1 is SQVTM and CDR2 is ANQGSEA.

The gene calls are TRBV6-5 and TRBJ2-3; D may be TRBD2 (7 bases). The CDR3 covers 15 residues. The germline CDR1 and CDR2 sequences are MNHEY and SVGAGI. Trimming removed 7 bases at V and 6 bases at J, with 20 bases between. CDR3 protein: CASMSLGGGVDTQYF. The CDR3 DNA reads as TGTGCCAGCATGTCATTAGGGGGAGGGGTGGATACGCAGTATTTT.

A few counts support this clonotype. This chain links TRBV19 with TRBJ2-3; D remains ambiguous. Looked up from germline, CDR1 is LNHDA and CDR2 is SQIVND (reference sequence). The CDR3 contains 12 residues. Trimming left V 5 bases short and J 4 bases short, with 7 bases between. The DNA of the CDR3 is TGTGCCAGTAGTCCGCACCCAGATACGCAGTATTTT. It is translated as CASSPHPDTQYF.

The chain recombines TRBV20-1 with TRBJ2-3; tentatively, D is TRBD1 or TRBD2 (5 bases each). Germline V lookup: CDR1 DFQATT, CDR2 SNEGSKA (reference sequence). The CDR3 sequence is 17 residues long. Trimming left V 1 base short and J 5 bases short, with 22 bases between. Written as DNA, the CDR3 is TGCAGTGCTAGAGCGGGAAAAGGGGTCCCTGGCGGAGATACGCAGTATTTT. Translated, it gives CSARAGKGVPGGDTQYF.

This clonotype was seen only a few times. V usage is TRBV12-3 or TRBV12-4 and J usage is TRBJ2-1; 11 nucleotides agree with TRBD2. The CDR3 sequence is 16 residues long. Losses at the gene ends were 7 bases for V and 7 bases for J; bases not matched to a gene: 12. CDR3 sequence (DNA): TGTGCCAGCACCCAAACTAGCGGGAGCGTTGGGAATGAGCAGTTCTTC. Translating it yields CASTQTSGSVGNEQFF.

This chain connects TRBV24-1 to TRBJ1-2, with 9 bases fitting TRBD1. The CDR3 runs to 13 residues. The junction had 5 bases not matched to a gene; V was cut back by 5 bases and J by 8 bases. Germline loops: CDR1 KGHDR, CDR2 SFDVKD. The CDR3 nucleotides are TGTGCCACCAGTGCTTGGACAGGGGAAGGCTACACCTTC. Encoded protein: CATSAWTGEGYTF.

The rearrangement links TRBV29-1 to TRBJ1-1; tentatively, D is TRBD1 (5 bases). The CDR3 sequence is 14 residues long. V lost 7 bases, J lost 5 bases, and 20 bases lay in between. CDR1 and CDR2 (germline): SQVTM, ANQGSEA. CDR3 DNA: TGCAGCGCGGATGGGGGGGTGCTGAGGACTGAAGCTTTCTTT. It codes for CSADGGVLRTEAFF.

The rearrangement uses TRBV7-3 and TRBJ2-1; possible D gene TRBD2, 5 bases. V gave up 5 bases and J gave up 9 bases, with 20 bases separating them. The germline V gene has CDR1 SGHTA and CDR2 FQGTGA. CDR3 size: 15 residues. The CDR3 spells CASSLGGRRAAEQFF. The CDR3 bases are TGTGCCAGCAGCCTAGGCGGCAGGCGGGCTGCTGAGCAGTTCTTC.